This T cell receptor beta chain emerged from a study of human T cells and chemical hapten exposure. Across the study: Each week of the roughly 26-week study, patients had diphenylcyclopropenone applied to the scalp.

Time point meaning: patch test 2, 6 weeks after DPC sensitization. Treatment defined: therapeutic diphenylcyclopropenone sensitization with weekly scalp DPC. MiXCR, applied by TCRdb to the RACE reads, yields one record per CDR3 protein. The sample has fewer than 150,000 distinct CDR3 sequences, about 12% seen once. This clonotype originated in a woman aged 45-65 years with alopecia areata. Some clones in this sample may be carry-over from other donors' samples. The sample consisted of whole blood, taken in connection with sensitization to the hapten diphenylcyclopropenone (DPC).

In DNA form, the CDR3 reads TGTGCCAGCAGGGGGGACCGCTGGAGCAACACCATATATTTT. The encoded protein is CASRGDRWSNTIYF. This chain joins TRBV2 and TRBJ1-3, with D possibly matching TRBD1 (5 bases). Germline V lookup: CDR1 SNHLY, CDR2 FYNNEI. V lost 6 bases to trimming and J lost 7 bases, with 16 bases between them. The CDR3 is made up of 14 amino acids.